This T cell receptor beta chain was captured by sequencing in a study of a mutant IDH1 vaccine in newly diagnosed glioma. About the study: Patients were given eight vaccinations, scheduled in weeks 1, 3, 5, 7, 11, 15, 19 and 23. Of treated patients, roughly 62% were men and approximately 40% women, averaging around 40 years. Study-wide results and caveats: Evidence of vaccine-induced immune responses was documented in 85% to 95% of patients.

Time point: week 23, last vaccination. Every vaccine dose comprised 300 ug of mutant IDH1 20-mer peptide plus topical imiquimod. Clones were read by immunoSEQ multiplex PCR, and TCRdb kept only the in-frame ones, dropping some. The sample records tens of thousands of clones, 85% to 90% being singletons. The ends were cut back, 2 bases at V and 0 bases at J, with 12 bases in the middle. This CDR3 contains 16 residues. Germline CDR1 is MDHEN and CDR2 is SYDVKM. As to this clone: Its antigen remains unknown.

The receptor's source is a woman in her 50s with glioma. The chain recombines TRBV28 with TRBJ2-3; D call uncertain. Sequenced material: PBMCs, taken from a glioma patient whose treatment included an IDH1 peptide vaccine. CDR3 sequence: CASSLGHLASTDTQYF. The CDR3 DNA follows: TGTGCCAGCAGTTTAGGCCACCTCGCCAGCACAGATACGCAGTATTTT.